The clone carrying this T cell receptor (beta chain) has only a few counts. The source of the sample is a study of blood T cell repertoires in COVID-19. Study information: Spain, Italy and the United States supplied samples that represented acute and convalescent COVID-19. Sources were T cells, B-cell-depleted T cells, or PBMCs; the material itself was cDNA or gDNA.

Trimming at V came to 5 bases and at J to 10 bases, leaving 12 bases not matched to a gene. The CDR3 contains 15 residues. Looked up from germline, CDR1 is SGHTA and CDR2 is FQGNSA. In the authors' methods: Scientists estimated how many nucleated cells there were by amplifying reference gene primers. The data were produced by immunoSEQ multiplex PCR, yet TCRdb's version contains in-frame clones alone and is incomplete. The V and J calls and clone size are taken from that table; D and trimming were inferred from the DNA. In the table there are 100,000 to 150,000 clones, just under 85% of which are singletons.

The chain is built from TRBV7-2 and TRBJ2-2; TRBD1 aligns across 8 bases. The clonotype was recovered from a woman in her forties or fifties with acute or convalescent COVID-19. Sequencing was done on a sample of peripheral blood. The CDR3 DNA sequence: TGTGCCAGCAGCGCCTACCCGGGGACAGGCGCGGAGCTGTTTTTT. This sequence encodes CASSAYPGTGAELFF.